This entry lists 25 T cell receptor beta chains sequenced from one sample in a study of T cell responses to AZD1222 COVID-19 vaccine. Sequencing was performed with immunoSEQ multiplex PCR; in TCRdb, only in-frame clones are kept and a portion is missing. The sample has approximately 210,000 clones; more than 85% are singletons. The specimen comprised peripheral blood, sampled 28 days after the second AZD1222 dose. The source of these receptors is an adult who received the AZD1222 COVID-19 vaccine.

Written as DNA, the CDR3 is TGTGCCAGCAGTGAAGGGAACACCCGCACTGAAGCTTTCTTT. Amino acid sequence: CASSEGNTRTEAFF. V usage is TRBV2 and J usage is TRBJ1-1, with D hard to call. The CDR3 totals 14 residues. Trimming removed 1 base from V and 4 bases from J, with 10 bases in between. Germline V gene sequence: CDR1 SNHLY, CDR2 FYNNEI.

V and J are TRBV13 and TRBJ2-1; D uncertain. The germline CDR1 and CDR2 sequences are PRHDT and FYEKMQ (reference sequence). The CDR3 runs to 15 residues. Trimming pared 5 bases from V and 4 bases from J, leaving 15 bases between. The CDR3 sequence is CASSHSPRRYNEQFF. As DNA, the CDR3 is TGTGCCAGCAGCCACTCGCCTCGGAGATACAATGAGCAGTTCTTC.

The chain combines TRBV7-9 with TRBJ2-6; D is uncertain. V lost 4 bases to trimming and J lost 2 bases, with 0 bases between them. This CDR3 is 12 amino acids long. Germline V gene sequence: CDR1 SEHNR, CDR2 FQNEAQ (reference sequence). The CDR3 bases are TGTGCCAGCAGCTCTGGGGCCAACGTCCTGACTTTC. Protein sequence: CASSSGANVLTF.

V is TRBV11-2 and J is TRBJ2-1; TRBD2 aligns across 7 bases. This CDR3 is built from 14 residues. The J segment lost 5 bases and the V segment lost 6 bases, leaving 7 bases of the junction unmatched. Germline assignment: CDR1 SGHAT and CDR2 FQNNGV. This CDR3 is CASSLGGRNNEQFF. CDR3 bases: TGTGCCAGCAGTTTGGGAGGGCGGAACAATGAGCAGTTCTTC.

The chain employs TRBV27 and TRBJ2-2; 8 bases map to TRBD1. V was clipped by 8 bases and J by 6 bases; unmatched bases: 5. CDR1 and CDR2 from the germline V gene are MNHEY and SMNVEV (reference sequence). This CDR3 contains 13 residues. As DNA, the CDR3 is TGTGCCAGCGGTCAACAGGGGGCCGGGGAGCTGTTTTTT. Its translation is CASGQQGAGELFF.

V gene TRBV11-2 combines with J gene TRBJ2-1; a possible D gene is TRBD2 (6 bases). V lost 5 bases and J lost 8, with 22 bases in between. This CDR3 has 16 residues. CDR1 is SGHAT and CDR2 is FQNNGV in the germline V gene. The CDR3 sequence is CASSNRTWASDDEQFF. Here the CDR3 DNA reads TGTGCCAGCAGCAACCGGACTTGGGCTAGCGATGATGAGCAGTTCTTC.

The genes are TRBV6-5 and TRBJ2-2; D perhaps matches TRBD2 (6 bases). Germline-derived CDR1 and CDR2 are MNHEY and SVGAGI. The CDR3 contains 13 residues. V shed 7 bases and J shed 10 bases, with 16 bases lying between them. The CDR3 sequence: CASTSLAREELFF. The CDR3 bases are TGTGCCAGCACCTCCCTAGCGCGCGAGGAGCTGTTTTTT.

This chain uses TRBV12-3 or TRBV12-4 with TRBJ2-5; D is possibly TRBD1 (5 bases). The CDR3 sequence is 12 residues long. The V and J ends lost 4 bases and 7 bases respectively, with 10 bases between them. The chain's CDR3 is CASSSGWGTQYF. The CDR3 DNA follows: TGTGCCAGCAGTTCAGGGTGGGGGACCCAGTACTTC.

The CDR3 loop reads CASSLPGPLGQFF. DNA for the CDR3: TGTGCCAGCAGCTTGCCTGGCCCCCTGGGGCAGTTCTTC. This chain connects TRBV5-4 to TRBJ2-1; D ambiguous. Trimming took 1 base from V and 12 from J, leaving 14 bases between them. Germline V gene lookup returns CDR1 SGHNT and CDR2 YYREEE (reference sequence). The length of the CDR3 is 13 residues.

The chain has TRBV6-5 and TRBJ2-2; 9 nucleotides agree with TRBD2. J was trimmed by 8 bases and V by 2 bases; bases with no gene match: 9. This CDR3 spans 16 amino acids. The germline gives CDR1 MNHEY, CDR2 SVGAGI. CDR3 in amino acids: CASSYRIGTSRGELFF. CDR3 nucleotide sequence: TGTGCCAGCAGTTACAGGATCGGGACTAGCCGGGGGGAGCTGTTTTTT.

The sample holds one count of this clone. The gene calls are TRBV5-1 and TRBJ2-4; 10 bases agree with TRBD2. This CDR3 contains 14 residues. Germline CDR1 is SGHRS and CDR2 is YFSETQ. V lost 4 bases and J lost 12; bases outside the gene matches: 10. CDR3 protein: CASSTSAGGHDQYF. In DNA form, the CDR3 reads TGCGCCAGCAGCACCTCAGCGGGAGGGCACGATCAGTACTTC.

The chain joins TRBV7-6 to TRBJ1-4, with D perhaps matching TRBD1 (6 bases). CDR1 and CDR2 from the germline V gene are SGHVS and FNYEAQ. V lost 5 bases and J lost 7, with 17 bases in between. This CDR3 spans 15 amino acids. The CDR3 region has the DNA TGTGCCAGCAGCCCCCGCGCGAACAGGGTTGAAAAACTGTTTTTT. It encodes CASSPRANRVEKLFF. Full variable domain (rest looked up from reference TRBV7-6 and TRBJ1-4): GAGVSQSPRYKVTKRGQDVALRCDPISGHVSLYWYRQALGQGPEFLTYFNYEAQQDKSGLPNDRFSAERPEGSISTLTIQRTEQRDSAMYRCASSPRANRVEKLFFGSGTQLSVL.

The V and J genes are TRBV28 and TRBJ2-3, with 16 bases aligning to TRBD2. Unmatched junction bases numbered 8, after V lost 2 bases and J lost 0 bases. Germline CDR1 reads MDHEN; CDR2 reads SYDVKM. CDR3 length: 20 amino acids. DNA of the CDR3: TGTGCCAGCAGTTTAGGGCTGGGGACTAGCGGGAGGGATAGCACAGATACGCAGTATTTT. Amino acids: CASSLGLGTSGRDSTDTQYF.

The chain employs TRBV12-5 and TRBJ1-1; 7 nucleotides agree with TRBD1. Per germline, CDR1 LGHNT and CDR2 FRNRAP. The CDR3 sequence is 13 residues long. Trimming took 7 bases from V and 5 from J; bases not matched to a gene: 7. CDR3 coding DNA: TGTGCTAGTGCCTTCAGCAGGGGGACTGAAGCTTTCTTT. Protein product: CASAFSRGTEAFF.

The chain uses TRBV5-4 and TRBJ2-7; D is undetermined. Trimming removed 1 base at V and 8 bases at J, with 13 bases between. The CDR3 contains 13 residues. CDR1 is SGHNT, CDR2 YYREEE, per germline (reference sequence). CDR3 in DNA: TGTGCCAGCAGCTTGAGGACCTCTTCGAAGCAGTACTTC. Translation gives CASSLRTSSKQYF.

Only one count was recorded for this clone. The chain carries TRBV28 and TRBJ1-3; D call uncertain. The CDR3 contains 14 residues. V was trimmed by 5 bases and J by 4 bases, leaving 12 bases between them. Germline-derived CDR1 and CDR2 are MDHEN and SYDVKM. CDR3 sequence reads: CASSEGGIGNTIYF. CDR3 sequence (DNA): TGTGCCAGCAGTGAGGGAGGGATAGGAAACACCATATATTTT.

This chain joins TRBV5-5 and TRBJ2-1; 9 bases map to TRBD2. The V gene's germline CDR1 is SGHKS and CDR2 YYEKEE (reference sequence). The CDR3 is 15 residues long. V shed 1 base and J 7 bases; nucleotides not matched to a gene: 6. This CDR3 reads CASSLPGLATNEQFF. CDR3 in DNA: TGTGCCAGCAGCTTGCCGGGACTAGCAACGAATGAGCAGTTCTTC.

The rearrangement joins TRBV6-5 to TRBJ1-3, with a possible D match to TRBD1 (5 bases). Per germline, CDR1 MNHEY and CDR2 SVGAGI. V dropped 2 bases and J dropped 0 bases, with 11 bases sitting between them. The CDR3 has 16 residues. CDR3 in amino acids: CASSYRPTDSGNTIYF. The CDR3 DNA reads TGTGCCAGCAGTTACCGGCCGACAGACTCTGGAAACACCATATATTTT.

The chain couples TRBV10-3 to TRBJ2-1, with 11 bases aligning to TRBD2. The CDR3 runs 16 residues. Trimming at V came to 0 bases and at J to 10 bases, leaving 8 bases not matched to a gene. Germline-derived CDR1 and CDR2 are ENHRY and SYGVKD. The CDR3 region is CAISESGSGGELEQFF. The CDR3 DNA reads as TGTGCCATCAGTGAGTCGGGTAGCGGGGGGGAATTGGAGCAGTTCTTC.

V and J are TRBV7-3 and TRBJ1-1; no clear D. Germline-derived CDR1 and CDR2 are SGHTA and FQGTGA. The CDR3 is 13 residues long. Trimming removed 1 base at V and 5 bases at J, with 8 bases between. CDR3 coding DNA: TGTGCCAGCAGCTTAAACCAGTGGACTGAAGCTTTCTTT. This codes for CASSLNQWTEAFF.

V usage is TRBV18 and J usage is TRBJ1-5; TRBD1 might be the D (5 bases). The germline V gene has CDR1 KGHSH and CDR2 LQKENI. The CDR3 totals 15 residues. Trimming took off 2 bases at V and 3 bases at J, with 11 bases between the two ends. The CDR3 reads CASSPTGGLNQPQHF. CDR3 in DNA: TGTGCCAGCTCACCAACAGGTGGCCTCAATCAGCCCCAGCATTTT.

V is TRBV10-1 and J is TRBJ1-5; TRBD1 agrees at 7 bases. The germline V gene has CDR1 WNHNN and CDR2 SYGVQD (reference sequence). Trimming removed 7 bases from V and 4 bases from J; junction bases left unmatched: 7. The CDR3 covers 14 residues. CDR3 sequence reads: CASTLTGRNQPQHF. CDR3 in DNA: TGCGCCAGCACTTTGACAGGGAGGAATCAGCCCCAGCATTTT.

The chain joins TRBV6-1 to TRBJ2-5; 9 bases agree with TRBD2. V shed 3 bases, J shed 4 bases, and the junction held 3 bases outside the gene matches. The CDR3 loop spans 14 amino acids. Germline V CDR1 and CDR2: MNHNS, SASEGT. The CDR3 region has the DNA TGTGCCAGCAGTGAGGGCGGGAGGGTAGAGACCCAGTACTTC. It codes for CASSEGGRVETQYF.

Written as DNA, the CDR3 is TGTGCCAGCAGCTTAGAAGGGGGACCGCCGAGTGGCTACACCTTC. This codes for CASSLEGGPPSGYTF. The V and J genes are TRBV7-8 and TRBJ1-2; maybe TRBD1 (6 bases). Germline CDR1 and CDR2: SGHVS and FQNEAQ. Trimming took 1 base from V and 7 from J, leaving 16 bases between them. This CDR3 comprises 15 residues.

The chain has TRBV14 and TRBJ2-7; the match to TRBD2 covers 8 bases. This CDR3 contains 17 residues. V shed 5 bases and J 0 bases; nucleotides not matched to a gene: 12. Germline loops: CDR1 SGHDN, CDR2 FVKESK. CDR3 sequence (DNA): TGTGCCAGCAGCTCAAACCCAAGGAGCGGGAGCTCCTACGAGCAGTACTTC. It encodes CASSSNPRSGSSYEQYF.